This is a list of T cell receptor beta chains from one sample in a study of beta chain features in type 1 diabetes. This table comes from immunoSEQ multiplex PCR, and its TCRdb copy is limited to in-frame clones, with some not included. The data hold fewer than 200,000 clones, with approximately 10% observed a single time. Sample: central memory CD4+ T cells from blood. The source of these receptors is a man aged 30 to 39 with type 1 diabetes. The CDR3 runs from the conserved cysteine through the conserved F or W. D genes are given only for firm matches. Some rows have no size entry. The others give once, few or many, or a class for an expanded clone.

CDR3 length | D gene | clone size | J gene | V gene | CDR3 protein | CDR3 DNA
14 | TRBD2 | . | TRBJ2-1 | TRBV5-1 | CASRVSGGLNEQFF | TGCGCCAGCAGGGTTAGCGGGGGGCTCAATGAGCAGTTCTTC
13 | . | . | TRBJ2-3 | TRBV27 | CASRQPSTDTQYF | TGTGCCAGCAGACAACCAAGCACAGATACGCAGTATTTT
17 | . | few | TRBJ2-7 | TRBV5-1 | CASSWGSTGYGTYEQYF | TGCGCCAGCAGCTGGGGAAGCACAGGGTACGGCACCTACGAGCAGTACTTC
15 | TRBD2 | few | TRBJ2-3 | TRBV2 | CASSERTGGVDTQYF | TGTGCCAGCAGCGAACGAACGGGAGGAGTAGATACGCAGTATTTT
14 | . | . | TRBJ2-5 | TRBV18 | CASSPSSFEETQYF | TGTGCCAGCTCACCTTCGAGCTTTGAAGAGACCCAGTACTTC
14 | TRBD1 | . | TRBJ2-7 | TRBV29-1 | CSVGDRVTSGEQYF | TGCAGCGTTGGGGACAGGGTGACCTCGGGCGAGCAGTACTTC
13 | TRBD1 | few | TRBJ2-7 | TRBV7-9 | CASSSWDSSEQYF | TGTGCCAGCAGCTCTTGGGACAGTTCCGAGCAGTACTTC
15 | TRBD1 | . | TRBJ2-1 | TRBV7-3 | CASSQQQGLGNEQFF | TGTGCCAGCAGCCAACAACAGGGGTTGGGGAATGAGCAGTTCTTC
14 | TRBD1 | few | TRBJ1-2 | TRBV5-1 | CASSFRQGNYGYTF | TGCGCCAGCAGCTTCCGACAGGGAAACTATGGCTACACCTTC
16 | . | few | TRBJ2-5 | TRBV6-1 | CASSESGGLGGETQYF | TGTGCCAGCAGTGAAAGCGGAGGGCTAGGAGGTGAGACCCAGTACTTC
13 | TRBD1 | few | TRBJ2-7 | TRBV28 | CVSTGQGDSEQYF | TGCGTCTCGACTGGGCAGGGGGATAGCGAGCAGTACTTC
16 | TRBD1 | few | TRBJ1-5 | TRBV27 | CASSVDRGRGNQPQHF | TGTGCCAGCAGTGTCGACAGGGGTAGGGGCAATCAGCCCCAGCATTTT
13 | TRBD1 | . | TRBJ1-1 | TRBV27 | CASSRGGDREAFF | TGTGCCAGCAGCCGTGGGGGGGACAGGGAAGCTTTCTTT
16 | . | . | TRBJ2-7 | TRBV11-2 | CASSLLRGRSSYEQYF | TGTGCCAGCAGCTTACTCCGCGGGCGGAGCTCCTACGAGCAGTACTTC
17 | TRBD1 | . | TRBJ2-7 | TRBV15 | CATSRSGTGVSSYEQYF | TGTGCCACCAGCAGGTCCGGGACAGGGGTTAGCTCCTACGAGCAGTACTTC
14 | . | few | TRBJ1-5 | TRBV7-2 | CASSARTGNQPQHF | TGTGCCAGCAGCGCACGGACAGGCAATCAGCCCCAGCATTTT
15 | TRBD1 | few | TRBJ2-7 | TRBV7-2 | CASSFEGTGGYEQYF | TGTGCCAGCAGCTTTGAGGGGACAGGGGGCTACGAGCAGTACTTC
16 | TRBD2 | . | TRBJ2-1 | TRBV5-4 | CASSPKGRVSYNEQFF | TGTGCCAGCAGCCCCAAAGGGAGGGTCTCCTACAATGAGCAGTTCTTC
13 | . | . | TRBJ2-7 | TRBV15 | CATSLPQVSRWYF | TGTGCCACCAGCTTGCCCCAGGTTTCTCGGTGGTACTTC
14 | . | . | TRBJ2-5 | TRBV4-3 | CASSQRAEQETQYF | TGCGCCAGCAGCCAACGAGCGGAACAAGAGACCCAGTACTTC
14 | TRBD2 | few | TRBJ2-1 | TRBV19 | CASSIQAGGNEQFF | TGTGCCAGTAGTATACAAGCGGGAGGCAATGAGCAGTTCTTC
14 | . | few | TRBJ2-2 | TRBV28 | CASLGQGNTGELFF | TGTGCCAGCCTTGGACAAGGGAACACCGGGGAGCTGTTTTTT
15 | . | few | TRBJ2-5 | TRBV4-3 | CASSHSLGATETQYF | TGCGCCAGCAGCCATAGTTTAGGGGCCACGGAGACCCAGTACTTC
15 | . | few | TRBJ1-2 | TRBV7-2 | CASSPYRREDYGYTF | TGTGCCAGCAGCCCCTACAGGAGGGAGGACTATGGCTACACCTTC